One and the same sample provided the 27 T cell receptor beta chains below, sequenced in a study of beta chain features in type 1 diabetes. Expressed TCRB transcripts were sequenced because the entire RNA isolate underwent reverse transcription. Assay used: immunoSEQ multiplex PCR; TCRdb lists only in-frame clones, some missing. The sample holds fewer than 900,000 clones, 15% to 20% seen once. The sequenced material came from naive CD4+ T cells from blood. The receptor set was obtained from a woman under 30 in good health.

This sequence joins TRBV2 and TRBJ2-3, with TRBD1 matching 7 bases. V trimming: 7 bases; J trimming: 0 bases; junction bases outside the gene matches: 1. Germline assignment: CDR1 SNHLY and CDR2 FYNNEI. The CDR3 is made up of 13 amino acids. The CDR3 DNA follows: TGTGCCAGCAAGGGGGCCAGCACAGATACGCAGTATTTT. Translating gives CASKGASTDTQYF.

This sequence joins TRBV2 and TRBJ2-1; unclear D gene. The CDR3 is made up of 15 amino acids. V lost 5 bases and J lost 0, with 11 bases in between. From germline, CDR1 is SNHLY and CDR2 FYNNEI. CDR3 coding DNA: TGTGCCAGCAGTCTAGGTCTGAGCTCCTACAATGAGCAGTTCTTC. This gives the protein CASSLGLSSYNEQFF.

The rearrangement uses TRBV10-3 and TRBJ2-4; 13 bases line up with TRBD2. This CDR3 spans 17 amino acids. Germline trimming cut 2 bases from V and 8 bases from J; bases unmatched to any gene: 9. Germline-derived CDR1 and CDR2 are ENHRY and SYGVKD. Written as DNA, the CDR3 is TGTGCCATCAGTGAGGTGGGGACTAGCGGGAATTCGGACATTCAGTACTTC. Translation gives CAISEVGTSGNSDIQYF.

This clone was counted between two and nine times. The J gene is TRBJ2-5, the V gene TRBV6-5, with D possibly being TRBD2 (6 bases). Germline V lookup: CDR1 MNHEY, CDR2 SVGAGI. Trimming took 0 bases from V and 9 from J, leaving 14 bases between them. There are 14 residues in the CDR3. CDR3 residues: CASSYSLSGGPQYF. The CDR3 DNA sequence: TGTGCCAGCAGTTACTCACTATCCGGGGGTCCCCAGTACTTC.

The sample holds a few counts of this clone. The rearrangement uses TRBV7-3 and TRBJ2-3; TRBD2 matches 9 bases. The CDR3 is made up of 15 amino acids. V lost 5 bases and J lost 6; bases outside the gene matches: 9. In germline, CDR1 is SGHTA, CDR2 FQGTGA. The CDR3 DNA is TGTGCCAGCAGCCCCGCACTAGCGGGCCTCGATACGCAGTATTTT. This gives the protein CASSPALAGLDTQYF.

Details on this clone: In the same sample, other DNA sequences code for this CDR3. The rearrangement links TRBV10-3 to TRBJ2-5, with D possibly called TRBD1 or TRBD2 (5 bases each). V was shortened by 6 bases and J by 4 bases, with 12 bases between the two germline ends. Germline CDR1 reads ENHRY; CDR2 reads SYGVKD. This CDR3 comprises 13 residues. The DNA of the CDR3 is TGTGCCATCAGGGGGCGAGGGCGAGAGACCCAGTACTTC. This gives the protein CAIRGRGRETQYF.

This clone was found a few times. The sample carries other DNA sequences with the same CDR3. The rearrangement joins TRBV18 to TRBJ2-6; D remains unclear. The CDR3 spans 15 residues. V lost 3 bases and J lost 1, with 7 bases in between. Per the germline V gene, CDR1 is KGHSH and CDR2 is LQKENI. The CDR3 loop reads CASSPGLSGANVLTF. DNA of the CDR3: TGTGCCAGCTCACCTGGATTATCTGGGGCCAACGTCCTGACTTTC.

This chain joins TRBV27 and TRBJ2-1, with unresolved D. The V gene's germline CDR1 is MNHEY and CDR2 SMNVEV (reference sequence). The CDR3 totals 12 residues. Between the trimmed V and J ends, which lost 8 bases and 6 bases, there was a span of 11 bases. CDR3 amino acids: CASGKRSNEQFF. DNA for the CDR3: TGTGCCAGCGGCAAACGGAGCAATGAGCAGTTCTTC.

This clone came up a few times. The chain recombines TRBV28 with TRBJ1-1; possible D gene TRBD1, 5 bases. The germline gives CDR1 MDHEN, CDR2 SYDVKM. V gave up 7 bases and J gave up 4 bases, with 19 bases separating them. The CDR3 contains 15 residues. CDR3 nucleotides: TGTGCCAGCAACGGGTTGGACGGTGGGGGCACTGAAGCTTTCTTT. Its protein is CASNGLDGGGTEAFF.

V is TRBV18 and J is TRBJ2-5; D gene ambiguous. The length of the CDR3 is 14 residues. Trimming took 2 bases from V and 1 from J, leaving 8 bases between them. Per germline, CDR1 KGHSH and CDR2 LQKENI. CDR3 in DNA: TGTGCCAGCTCACCAGTTGCCATCCAAGAGACCCAGTACTTC. Translated, it gives CASSPVAIQETQYF. Full variable domain (remainder filled in from reference TRBV18 and TRBJ2-5): NAGVMQNPRHLVRRRGQEARLRCSPMKGHSHVYWYRQLPEEGLKFMVYLQKENIIDESGMPKERFSAEFPKEGPSILRIQQVVRGDSAAYFCASSPVAIQETQYFGPGTRLLVL.

This clone was observed a few times. J is TRBJ2-1 and V is TRBV2; TRBD1 agrees at 8 bases. Germline V gene lookup returns CDR1 SNHLY and CDR2 FYNNEI. This CDR3 region has 12 residues. J was trimmed by 7 bases and V by 5 bases; bases with no gene match: 1. DNA for the CDR3: TGTGCCAGCAGTAGGACAGGGAATGAGCAGTTCTTC. Translating gives CASSRTGNEQFF.

The rearrangement joins TRBV21-1 to TRBJ2-1. TRBV21-1 is assigned pseudogene status. The CDR3 is 15 amino acids. CDR3 region: CASRGRAEYFNEQFF. CDR3 nucleotides: TGTGCCAGTCGGGGACGAGCCGAGTACTTCAATGAGCAGTTCTTC.

The chain uses TRBV5-1 and TRBJ2-7; D is possibly TRBD2 (6 bases). V was shortened by 4 bases and J by 0 bases, with 14 bases between the two germline ends. Germline V gives CDR1 SGHRS, CDR2 YFSETQ. The CDR3 contains 15 residues. CDR3 DNA: TGCGCCAGCAGCGTTCGGGGGACTGACTCCTACGAGCAGTACTTC. This translates into CASSVRGTDSYEQYF.

This clone was counted a few times. This chain connects TRBV7-2 to TRBJ2-1; a weak D match, TRBD1 (6 bases). Looked up from germline, CDR1 is SGHTA and CDR2 is FQGNSA. This CDR3 is built from 15 residues. V lost 3 bases to trimming and J lost 2 bases, with 11 bases between them. Written as DNA, the CDR3 is TGTGCCAGCAGCTTGACAGGCGCCGCCTACAATGAGCAGTTCTTC. Protein sequence: CASSLTGAAYNEQFF.

This clone was seen a handful of times. The J gene is TRBJ2-7, the V gene TRBV4-2, with 7 bases aligning to TRBD1. With 1 base clipped from V and 6 bases from J, the junction kept 12 bases outside the gene matches. Germline CDR1 LGHNA, CDR2 YNFKEQ. The CDR3 runs 16 residues. DNA for the CDR3: TGTGCCAGCAGCCAAGTGCACGCGACAGGGATCGGCGAGCAGTACTTC. This translates into CASSQVHATGIGEQYF.

The chain carries TRBV7-9 and TRBJ2-3, with 12 bases aligning to TRBD2. The V gene's germline CDR1 is SEHNR and CDR2 FQNEAQ (reference sequence). The CDR3 has 15 amino acids. With 5 bases clipped from V and 5 bases from J, the junction kept 5 bases outside the gene matches. The CDR3 sequence is CASSLQGLAGDTQYF. The CDR3, as DNA: TGTGCCAGCAGCCTCCAGGGACTAGCGGGAGATACGCAGTATTTT.

This clone was counted only a few times. This chain joins TRBV4-3 and TRBJ2-1; 9 nucleotides line up with TRBD1. The germline CDR1 and CDR2 sequences are LGHNA and YSLEER. This CDR3 comprises 17 residues. The V gene end was trimmed by 4 bases and the J gene end by 4 bases; junction bases not matched to a gene: 11. The DNA for the CDR3 is TGCGCCAGCAGCCGTGGAACCGGGACAGGGAGATACAATGAGCAGTTCTTC. The encoded protein is CASSRGTGTGRYNEQFF.

The V and J genes are TRBV6-1 and TRBJ2-4, with D perhaps given as TRBD1 or TRBD2 (6 bases each). V lost 6 bases, J lost 9 bases, and 12 bases lay in between. The CDR3 runs 12 residues. The germline CDR1 and CDR2 sequences are MNHNS and SASEGT. The DNA of the CDR3 is TGTGCCAGCAGGGGGGGCCGGAGCATTCAGTACTTC. It yields the protein CASRGGRSIQYF.

This clone occurred a few times. V and J are TRBV10-3 and TRBJ2-1; D might be TRBD2 (6 bases). Between the trimmed V and J ends, which lost 7 bases and 9 bases, there was a span of 16 bases. Germline CDR1 reads ENHRY; CDR2 reads SYGVKD. CDR3 length equals 13 residues. CDR3 nucleotide sequence: TGTGCCATCACACCAACTAGCTTCGGTGAGCAGTTCTTC. Encoded protein: CAITPTSFGEQFF.

The rearrangement links TRBV10-1 to TRBJ2-1; 7 positions agree with TRBD2. Germline V lookup: CDR1 WNHNN, CDR2 SYGVQD (reference sequence). V gave up 4 bases and J gave up 12 bases; unmatched junction bases: 15. This CDR3 is 15 amino acids long. Written as DNA, the CDR3 is TGCGCCAGCAGTGCAAACCGAGCGGGACCTGGGGGGCAGTTCTTC. Translation gives CASSANRAGPGGQFF.

This clone was counted only a few times. V usage is TRBV19 and J usage is TRBJ2-6; no reliable D call. Germline V gene data show CDR1 as LNHDA and CDR2 as SQIVND (reference sequence). With 3 bases removed from V and 0 bases from J, the gap between germline ends came to 9 bases. CDR3 length equals 16 residues. CDR3 in DNA: TGTGCCAGTAGTATGTGGCGGTCCTCTGGGGCCAACGTCCTGACTTTC. Amino acid sequence: CASSMWRSSGANVLTF.

This clone occurred a few times. V gene TRBV10-3 combines with J gene TRBJ2-1; D possibly corresponds to TRBD2 (6 bases). The CDR3 loop spans 16 amino acids. In germline, CDR1 is ENHRY, CDR2 SYGVKD. The ends were cut back, 6 bases at V and 4 bases at J, with 19 bases in the middle. The CDR3 sequence: CAISKGRELRYNEQFF. The CDR3 DNA reads as TGTGCCATCAGCAAGGGCCGGGAGTTGAGGTACAATGAGCAGTTCTTC.

The chain has TRBV28 and TRBJ1-3, with 9 bases identical to TRBD1. Germline trimming cut 5 bases from V and 2 bases from J; bases unmatched to any gene: 4. This CDR3 region has 15 residues. Per the germline V gene, CDR1 is MDHEN and CDR2 is SYDVKM. In DNA form, the CDR3 reads TGTGCCAGCAGTGAGACAGGGGGTGCTGGAAACACCATATATTTT. The encoded protein is CASSETGGAGNTIYF.

V usage is TRBV5-1 and J usage is TRBJ2-3; D is uncertain. The V gene's germline CDR1 is SGHRS and CDR2 YFSETQ. V lost 4 bases and J lost 2, with 14 bases in between. The CDR3 consists of 15 residues. DNA of the CDR3: TGCGCCAGCAGCCCCCTACAGCAAGACACAGATACGCAGTATTTT. This codes for CASSPLQQDTDTQYF.

This clone was detected once. V and J are TRBV19 and TRBJ1-1; D is possibly TRBD1 (6 bases). The CDR3 has 16 amino acids. Germline V gene lookup returns CDR1 LNHDA and CDR2 SQIVND (reference sequence). V lost 3 bases and J 4 bases, leaving 18 bases between the germline ends. The CDR3 region has the DNA TGTGCCAGTAGTATTTCATTAAACAGGGCTGGCACTGAAGCTTTCTTT. This encodes CASSISLNRAGTEAFF.

The CDR3 here is CASSPLDQYEQYF. CDR3 DNA: TGTGCCAGCTCACCACTAGACCAGTACGAGCAGTACTTC. The chain employs TRBV18 and TRBJ2-7; D is undetermined. CDR3 length: 13 residues. Germline loops: CDR1 KGHSH, CDR2 LQKENI. The V end lost 1 base, the J end lost 4 bases, and 8 bases lay between the germline ends.

This rearrangement joins TRBV28 to TRBJ1-1; no clear D. Looked up from germline, CDR1 is MDHEN and CDR2 is SYDVKM. V gave up 0 bases and J gave up 6 bases, with 14 bases separating them. CDR3 size: 15 residues. In DNA, the CDR3 is TGTGCCAGCAGTTTATGGAGTAGTCCGGGTCCTGAAGCTTTCTTT. This encodes CASSLWSSPGPEAFF.